A selection of T cell receptor beta chains follows, all from one sample in a study of cytomegalovirus exposure and HLA in healthy donors. The data were produced by immunoSEQ multiplex PCR, yet TCRdb's version contains in-frame clones alone and is incomplete. Among roughly 160,000 clones, roughly 85% were seen once, and the ten largest hold over 1%. The sample was PBMCs. Receptors were obtained from a woman in her 50s in good health and CMV-seronegative. Both conserved end residues are part of each CDR3. Each record gives: V gene, CDR3 length, D gene, J gene, clone size, CDR3 protein, CDR3 DNA. A D gene is named only where the DNA matches it firmly. Size tells how often a clone was seen (once, few, many) or the class of an expanded clone, and some rows leave it out.

>TRBV5-5|14|NA|TRBJ1-2|NA
CASTHPGAVRGYTF
TGTGCCAGCACCCACCCTGGGGCAGTCCGCGGCTACACCTTC
>TRBV15|15|NA|TRBJ1-4|NA
CATSRADRPNEKLFF
TGTGCCACCAGCAGAGCGGACAGACCCAATGAAAAACTGTTTTTT
>TRBV19|12|TRBD2|TRBJ2-3|NA
CASRPSGGIQYF
TGTGCCAGTAGGCCTAGCGGGGGGATTCAGTATTTT
>TRBV28|15|NA|TRBJ2-1|once
CASSLPREGNNEQFF
TGTGCCAGCAGTTTACCCCGCGAGGGAAACAATGAGCAGTTCTTC
>TRBV10-1|14|NA|TRBJ1-5|NA
CASSPGQSNQPQHF
TGCGCCAGCAGCCCAGGACAGAGCAATCAGCCCCAGCATTTT
>TRBV5-1|14|NA|TRBJ2-1|NA
CASSLARGLNEQFF
TGCGCCAGCAGCTTGGCTCGGGGACTCAATGAGCAGTTCTTC
>TRBV28|17|NA|TRBJ1-3|NA
CASSPLAGESNGNTIYF
TGTGCCAGCAGTCCCTTGGCAGGGGAGTCAAATGGAAACACCATATATTTT
>TRBV4-3|13|NA|TRBJ2-1|NA
CASSARTAGEQFF
TGCGCCAGCAGCGCCCGGACAGCCGGTGAGCAGTTCTTC
>TRBV4-2|17|TRBD2|TRBJ2-7|NA
CASSPLGGRARTYEQYF
TGTGCCAGCAGCCCCCTCGGCGGGAGGGCCAGAACGTACGAGCAGTACTTC
>TRBV6-1|12|NA|TRBJ2-1|NA
CASSGSPQEQFF
TGTGCCAGCAGTGGGAGTCCTCAAGAGCAGTTCTTC
>TRBV5-1|14|TRBD2|TRBJ2-1|NA
CASSLDGLEDEQFF
TGCGCCAGCAGCTTGGATGGACTAGAGGATGAGCAGTTCTTC
>TRBV19|14|NA|TRBJ2-5|NA
CASSIPGQQETQYF
TGTGCCAGTAGTATACCCGGACAGCAAGAGACCCAGTACTTC
>TRBV9|17|TRBD2|TRBJ2-3|NA
CASSVGLAGFLVDTQYF
TGTGCCAGCAGCGTAGGGCTAGCGGGGTTTTTAGTAGATACGCAGTATTTT
>TRBV14|16|TRBD1|TRBJ2-5|NA
CASSPYPRTGKETQYF
TGTGCCAGCAGCCCGTATCCCAGGACAGGGAAAGAGACCCAGTACTTC
>TRBV28|16|NA|TRBJ2-7|few
CASVSGVRGASHEQYF
TGTGCCAGCGTCTCTGGCGTTAGGGGCGCATCTCACGAGCAGTACTTC
>TRBV28|14|NA|TRBJ2-7|NA
CASSLIGQPYEQYF
TGTGCCAGCAGTTTAATAGGACAGCCCTACGAGCAGTACTTC
>TRBV5-4|17|TRBD2|TRBJ2-7|NA
CASSSGTSGKTSYEQYF
TGTGCCAGCAGCTCCGGGACTAGCGGGAAAACCTCCTACGAGCAGTACTTC
>TRBV28|14|TRBD1|TRBJ2-7|NA
CASARGGTSYEQYF
TGTGCCAGCGCTAGAGGGGGCACATCCTACGAGCAGTACTTC
>TRBV28|15|NA|TRBJ1-5|NA
CASRGGWGRNQPQHF
TGTGCCAGCAGGGGGGGATGGGGTCGCAATCAGCCCCAGCATTTT
>TRBV2|17|TRBD2|TRBJ2-5|NA
CASSVTLAASGEETQYF
TGTGCCAGCAGCGTGACCCTGGCCGCTAGCGGGGAAGAGACCCAGTACTTC
>TRBV19|14|TRBD2|TRBJ2-7|NA
CASRPRGVTYEQYF
TGTGCCAGTAGACCCCGGGGGGTAACCTACGAGCAGTACTTC
>TRBV7-2|15|TRBD1|TRBJ1-2|NA
CASSLLGQGPTGGTF
TGTGCCAGCAGCTTGCTGGGACAGGGCCCTACTGGGGGCACCTTC
>TRBV11-3|15|TRBD2|TRBJ2-1|NA
CASSPRTSGYNEQFF
TGTGCCAGCAGCCCTCGGACTAGCGGGTACAATGAGCAGTTCTTC
>TRBV5-6|12|NA|TRBJ2-4|NA
CASSSLAHIQYF
TGTGCCAGCAGCTCCCTAGCGCACATTCAGTACTTC
>TRBV6-1|15|TRBD1|TRBJ2-7|NA
CASSPPGTGTYEQYF
TGTGCCAGCAGTCCTCCCGGGACAGGGACCTACGAGCAGTACTTC
>TRBV15|16|NA|TRBJ1-2|NA
CATSRDSGRVGYGYTF
TGTGCCACCAGCAGAGATTCGGGCAGGGTCGGCTATGGCTACACCTTC
>TRBV29-1|13|NA|TRBJ2-2|NA
CSVERENTGELFF
TGCAGCGTTGAACGGGAAAACACCGGGGAGCTGTTTTTT
>TRBV29-1|16|TRBD1|TRBJ1-2|NA
CSVGLAPGQETYGYTF
TGCAGCGTTGGTTTGGCCCCGGGACAGGAGACCTATGGCTACACCTTC
>TRBV28|17|TRBD2|TRBJ2-5|few
CASSSWTSGSSQETQYF
TGTGCCAGCAGCTCATGGACTAGCGGGAGTTCACAAGAGACCCAGTACTTC
>TRBV18|16|TRBD2|TRBJ2-1|NA
CASSPAVGGFYNEQFF
TGTGCCAGCTCACCGGCGGTCGGGGGGTTTTACAATGAGCAGTTCTTC
>TRBV5-8|16|TRBD1|TRBJ1-5|few
CASTRRTGTSNQPQHF
TGTGCCAGCACCAGAAGGACAGGGACTAGCAATCAGCCCCAGCATTTT
>TRBV28|17|NA|TRBJ1-5|NA
CASSFPTRGSRNQPQHF
TGTGCCAGCAGTTTCCCGACCAGGGGTTCTCGCAATCAGCCCCAGCATTTT
>TRBV5-1|12|NA|TRBJ2-5|few
CASSFSGETQYF
TGCGCCAGCAGCTTTAGTGGAGAGACCCAGTACTTC
>TRBV6-1|10|NA|TRBJ2-7|NA
CASKLYEQYF
TGTGCCAGCAAACTCTACGAGCAGTACTTC
>TRBV19|14|NA|TRBJ1-2|NA
CATRRTLSNYGYTF
TGTGCCACGCGACGGACACTCTCTAACTATGGCTACACCTTC
>TRBV4-2|15|NA|TRBJ1-5|few
CASRPARDSNQPQHF
TGTGCCAGCCGCCCCGCGAGGGATAGCAATCAGCCCCAGCATTTT
>TRBV6-5|15|NA|TRBJ2-7|NA
CASSNDRLDSYEQYF
TGTGCCAGCAGTAACGACAGGTTAGACTCCTACGAGCAGTACTTC
>TRBV28|15|TRBD1|TRBJ1-3|once
CASSPGQGVGNTIYF
TGTGCCAGCAGTCCGGGACAGGGCGTAGGAAACACCATATATTTT
>TRBV2|13|TRBD1|TRBJ1-2|NA
CASLGQGGYGYTF
TGTGCCAGCCTTGGACAGGGAGGCTATGGCTACACCTTC
>TRBV15|16|TRBD1|TRBJ1-5|NA
CATSRDQGVGNQPQHF
TGTGCCACCAGCAGAGATCAGGGGGTGGGCAATCAGCCCCAGCATTTT
>TRBV7-9|16|TRBD1|TRBJ2-7|NA
CASSLAPGTGIYEQYF
TGTGCCAGCAGCTTAGCCCCCGGGACAGGGATCTACGAGCAGTACTTC
>TRBV10-3|15|NA|TRBJ1-6|few
CAISESGQPNSPLHF
TGTGCCATCAGTGAGTCAGGACAGCCTAATTCACCCCTCCACTTT
>TRBV7-8|17|NA|TRBJ1-5|NA
CASTSEAGELSNQPQHF
TGTGCCAGCACCTCTGAAGCGGGAGAACTTAGCAATCAGCCCCAGCATTTT
>TRBV18|12|NA|TRBJ2-1|NA
CASSHGSNEQFF
TGTGCCAGCTCCCACGGGAGCAATGAGCAGTTCTTC
>TRBV10-3|13|TRBD1|TRBJ2-3|NA
CAVGQGSTDTQYF
TGTGCCGTCGGACAGGGGAGCACAGATACGCAGTATTTT
>TRBV4-3|15|TRBD1|TRBJ2-5|few
CASSQDLRQGETQYF
TGCGCCAGCAGCCAAGATCTGAGACAGGGAGAGACCCAGTACTTC